The 9 T cell receptor beta chains below were found in one sample sequenced in a study of T cells in Graves' hyperthyroidism and ophthalmopathy. Amplified TCR beta CDR3 regions derived from RNA transcripts. First-round RT-PCR of the TCR CDR3 relied on the HTBI primer set. MiXCR was run by TCRdb on the multiplex PCR reads, yielding one entry per CDR3 protein. This repertoire shows 500,000 to 650,000 distinct CDR3 sequences, 40% to 55% found once; its top ten account for about two fifths. The sequencing input was peripheral blood or thyroid tissue (not recorded which). The receptors originated from an adult woman with Graves' disease, either hyperthyroidism or ophthalmopathy (not recorded which).

In its sample, this clonotype was seen a few times. The V and J genes are TRBV7-9 and TRBJ2-7, with D tentatively TRBD1 (6 bases). This CDR3 has 15 amino acids. Germline V gene lookup returns CDR1 SEHNR and CDR2 FQNEAQ (reference sequence). With 5 bases removed from V and 6 bases from J, the gap between germline ends came to 20 bases. CDR3 DNA sequence: TGTGCCAGCAGCCAAGGGGGTCGTGTGCGGCTCGAGCAGTACTTC. This codes for CASSQGGRVRLEQYF.

This chain links TRBV6-5 with TRBJ1-5; weak D call: TRBD1 (6 bases). This CDR3 has 14 amino acids. V was pared by 5 bases and J by 2 bases, with 10 bases between. Looked up from germline, CDR1 is MNHEY and CDR2 is SVGAGI. The DNA of the CDR3 is TGTGCCAGCAGTCGGGACATTCGCAATCAGCCCCAGCATTTT. Translation: CASSRDIRNQPQHF.

The chain uses TRBV2 and TRBJ2-2, with 7 bases lining up with TRBD2. Per the germline V gene, CDR1 is SNHLY and CDR2 is FYNNEI. This CDR3 spans 19 amino acids. Unmatched junction bases numbered 12, after V lost 2 bases and J lost 0 bases. The CDR3 loop is CASSESQRKRDPNTGELFF. CDR3 DNA: TGTGCCAGCAGTGAAAGTCAGAGGAAGCGGGATCCGAACACCGGGGAGCTGTTTTTT.

This clonotype was seen a few times. The chain employs TRBV10-2 and TRBJ2-6; D is unresolved. Germline V gene lookup returns CDR1 WSHSY and CDR2 SAAADI. The ends were cut back, 7 bases at V and 2 bases at J, with 6 bases in the middle. CDR3 size: 13 residues. This CDR3 is CASKVAGANVLTF. CDR3 in DNA: TGCGCCAGCAAGGTGGCTGGGGCCAACGTCCTGACTTTC.

The CDR3 here is CASSPGGIQETQYF. In DNA form, the CDR3 reads TGTGCCAGCAGCCCCGGGGGTATCCAAGAGACCCAGTACTTC. The chain links TRBV7-6 to TRBJ2-5; D might be TRBD2 (6 bases). Germline lookup yields CDR1 SGHVS and CDR2 FNYEAQ. Trimming shortened V by 5 bases and J by 1 base, and 11 bases separated the two germline ends. The CDR3 is made up of 14 amino acids.

The chain employs TRBV7-9 and TRBJ1-3; 7 nucleotides agree with TRBD1. With 2 bases clipped from V and 1 base from J, the junction kept 5 bases outside the gene matches. Germline assignment: CDR1 SEHNR and CDR2 FQNEAQ (reference sequence). The CDR3 runs to 16 residues. Written as DNA, the CDR3 is TGTGCCAGCAGCTTATCGAGGGGGCGGTCTGGAAACACCATATATTTT. Its translation is CASSLSRGRSGNTIYF.

The chain carries TRBV10-3 and TRBJ2-2; D possibly corresponds to TRBD2 (5 bases). Trimming stripped 4 bases from V and 0 bases from J, with 9 bases between. The germline V gene encodes CDR1 ENHRY and CDR2 SYGVKD. The CDR3 has 15 amino acids. CDR3 in DNA: TGTGCCATCAGTGGGACTCTCGCGAACACCGGGGAGCTGTTTTTT. Its protein product is CAISGTLANTGELFF.

The CDR3 spells CASSIAGAGNTIYF. CDR3 coding DNA: TGTGCCAGTAGTATCGCAGGGGCTGGAAACACCATATATTTT. The chain couples TRBV19 to TRBJ1-3, with D possibly matching TRBD1 (6 bases). CDR1 is LNHDA and CDR2 is SQIVND in the germline V gene (reference sequence). Trimming cost V 3 bases and J 2 bases, with 8 bases left between them. This CDR3 is built from 14 residues.

The CDR3 DNA is TGTGCCAGTAGTATCTCTCAGTCCATAAACACTGAAGCTTTCTTT. Translated: CASSISQSINTEAFF. The chain is built from TRBV19 and TRBJ1-1, with D hard to call. CDR3 length: 15 residues. The germline V gene has CDR1 LNHDA and CDR2 SQIVND (reference sequence). Trimming pared 3 bases from V and 2 bases from J, leaving 13 bases between.